The next 6 T cell receptor beta chains were all read from a single sample in a study of blood T cell repertoires in COVID-19. Here immunoSEQ multiplex PCR was the method, and the copy in TCRdb shows in-frame clones only, minus some. The sample has 450,000 or so clones, roughly 89% seen once. Source material: peripheral blood. These receptor sequences come from a man in his late teens or twenties with COVID-19, enrolled during active disease.

The chain is built from TRBV24-1 and TRBJ2-7; 8 bases match TRBD1. Per germline, CDR1 KGHDR and CDR2 SFDVKD. There are 13 residues in the CDR3. Unmatched junction bases numbered 3, after V lost 4 bases and J lost 5 bases. The CDR3 nucleotides are TGTGCCACCAGTGAAATGACAGGGGACGAGCAGTACTTC. Translating gives CATSEMTGDEQYF.

The chain recombines TRBV4-1 with TRBJ1-4; D gene ambiguous. V lost 1 base to trimming and J lost 2 bases, with 8 bases between them. This CDR3 comprises 15 residues. Germline V gives CDR1 MGHRA, CDR2 YSYEKL. The CDR3 DNA reads as TGCGCCAGCAGCCAAGTGCAGGTGACTAATGAAAAACTGTTTTTT. The encoded protein is CASSQVQVTNEKLFF.

This rearrangement joins TRBV20-1 to TRBJ1-3; no firm D call. V was trimmed by 6 bases and J by 8 bases, leaving 11 bases between them. There are 11 residues in the CDR3. Germline V gives CDR1 DFQATT, CDR2 SNEGSKA (reference sequence). CDR3 protein: CSAGAGDTIYF. CDR3 sequence (DNA): TGCAGTGCAGGAGCCGGAGACACCATATATTTT.

This rearrangement joins TRBV19 to TRBJ1-5; TRBD1 is a possible D gene (6 bases). With 1 base removed from V and 5 bases from J, the gap between germline ends came to 24 bases. Germline loops: CDR1 LNHDA, CDR2 SQIVND (reference sequence). CDR3 size: 19 residues. For the CDR3, the DNA is TGTGCCAGTAGTATAGGCCATTATACAGGGCGTTCTATTCATCAGCCCCAGCATTTT. It translates to CASSIGHYTGRSIHQPQHF.

This clone was recorded once. V usage is TRBV10-3 and J usage is TRBJ1-6; no clear D. The germline V gene has CDR1 ENHRY and CDR2 SYGVKD. Trimming left V 4 bases short and J 9 bases short, with 13 bases between. This CDR3 is 14 amino acids long. The CDR3 nucleotides are TGTGCCATCAGTGGGACCGGCGAGGGTTCACCCCTCCACTTT. It specifies CAISGTGEGSPLHF.

The chain recombines TRBV19 with TRBJ2-2; TRBD2 agrees at 10 bases. Trimming cost V 6 bases and J 8 bases; bases outside gene matches: 12. Germline CDR1 is LNHDA and CDR2 is SQIVND (reference sequence). The CDR3 runs 16 residues. The CDR3, as DNA: TGTGCCAGTAGCCCCCTCCTAGCGGGAGCGAGGGGGGAGCTGTTTTTT. It is translated as CASSPLLAGARGELFF.